What follows is one T cell receptor beta chain and its context. This sample is drawn from a study of T cells in Graves' hyperthyroidism and ophthalmopathy. The source material, RNA transcripts, was used to amplify TCR beta CDR3 regions. The primer set for the first-round RT-PCR of the TCR CDR3 was HTBI. MiXCR, run by TCRdb on the multiplex PCR reads, gives a single entry per CDR3 protein. Of about 370,000 distinct CDR3 sequences in the sample, approximately 16% were seen once. Specimen: blood. The clonotype originates from a woman aged 60-75 years with Graves' ophthalmopathy.

In nucleotides, the CDR3 is TGTGCCAGCAGTTACTCCCGGGACAGGGCGAACACTGAAGCTTTCTTT. The encoded protein is CASSYSRDRANTEAFF. V and J are TRBV6-6 and TRBJ1-1; TRBD1 agrees at 9 bases. The V gene end was trimmed by 0 bases and the J gene end by 1 base; junction bases not matched to a gene: 3. Germline V gives CDR1 MNHNY, CDR2 SVGAGI (reference sequence). The CDR3 runs to 16 residues.